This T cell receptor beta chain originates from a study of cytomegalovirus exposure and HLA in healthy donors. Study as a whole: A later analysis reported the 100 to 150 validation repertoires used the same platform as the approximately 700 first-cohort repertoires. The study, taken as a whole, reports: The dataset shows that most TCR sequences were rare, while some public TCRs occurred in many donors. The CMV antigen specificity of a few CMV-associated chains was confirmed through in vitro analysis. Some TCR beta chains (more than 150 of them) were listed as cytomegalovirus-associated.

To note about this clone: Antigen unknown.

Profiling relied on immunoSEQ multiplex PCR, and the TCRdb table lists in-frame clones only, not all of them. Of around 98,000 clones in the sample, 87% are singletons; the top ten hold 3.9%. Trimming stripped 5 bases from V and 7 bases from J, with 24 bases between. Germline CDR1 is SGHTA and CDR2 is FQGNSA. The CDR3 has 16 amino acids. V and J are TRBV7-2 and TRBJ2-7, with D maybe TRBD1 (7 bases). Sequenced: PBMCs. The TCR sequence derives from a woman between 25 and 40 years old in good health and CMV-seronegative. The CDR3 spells CASSPMRRGQGLEQYF. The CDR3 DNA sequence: TGTGCCAGCAGCCCCATGAGGAGGGGGCAGGGGCTAGAGCAGTACTTC.